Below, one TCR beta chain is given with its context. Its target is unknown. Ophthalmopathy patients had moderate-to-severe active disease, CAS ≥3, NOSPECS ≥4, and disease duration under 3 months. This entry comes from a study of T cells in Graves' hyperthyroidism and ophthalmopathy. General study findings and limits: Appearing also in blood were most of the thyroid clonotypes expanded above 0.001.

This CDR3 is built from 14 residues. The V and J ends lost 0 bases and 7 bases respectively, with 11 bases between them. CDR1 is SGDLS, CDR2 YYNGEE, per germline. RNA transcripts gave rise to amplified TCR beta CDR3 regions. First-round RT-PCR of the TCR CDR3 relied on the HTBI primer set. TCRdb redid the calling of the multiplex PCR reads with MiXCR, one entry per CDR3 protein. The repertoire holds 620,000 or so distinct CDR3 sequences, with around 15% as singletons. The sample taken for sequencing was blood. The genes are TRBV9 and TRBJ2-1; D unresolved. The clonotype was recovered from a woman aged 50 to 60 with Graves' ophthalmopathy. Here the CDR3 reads CASSVGNRQNEQFF. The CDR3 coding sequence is TGTGCCAGCAGCGTAGGAAACCGGCAAAATGAGCAGTTCTTC. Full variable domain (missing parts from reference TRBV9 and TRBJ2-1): DSGVTQTPKHLITATGQRVTLRCSPRSGDLSVYWYQQSLDQGLQFLIQYYNGEERAKGNILERFSAQQFPDLHSELNLSSLELGDSALYFCASSVGNRQNEQFFGPGTRLTVL.